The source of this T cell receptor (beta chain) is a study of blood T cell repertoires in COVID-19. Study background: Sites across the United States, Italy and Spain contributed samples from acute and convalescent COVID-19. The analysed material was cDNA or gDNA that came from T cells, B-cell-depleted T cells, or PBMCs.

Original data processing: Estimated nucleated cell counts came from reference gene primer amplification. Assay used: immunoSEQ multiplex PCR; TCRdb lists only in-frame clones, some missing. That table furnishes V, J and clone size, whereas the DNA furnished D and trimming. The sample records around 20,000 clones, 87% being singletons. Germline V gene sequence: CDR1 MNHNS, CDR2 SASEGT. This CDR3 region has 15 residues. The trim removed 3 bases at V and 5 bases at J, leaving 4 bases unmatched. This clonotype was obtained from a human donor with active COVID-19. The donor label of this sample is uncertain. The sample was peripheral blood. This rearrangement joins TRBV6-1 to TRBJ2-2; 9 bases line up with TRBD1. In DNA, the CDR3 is TGTGCCAGCAGTGATGGGGACAGGGAGACCGGGGAGCTGTTTTTT. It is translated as CASSDGDRETGELFF.